Below, 23 T cell receptor beta chains from the same sample are listed, as sequenced in a study of tumor-infiltrating lymphocytes in primary liver carcinoma. The source material, roughly 18-30 mg of unsorted bulk tissue, was used to co-extract RNA and DNA. Constant-region priming of about 520 ng total RNA yielded TCR beta cDNA. Three nested multiplex PCR rounds, a slightly modified ARM-PCR method, built the TCR beta libraries. The first two PCR rounds, around 10 cycles each, used TRBV1-TRBV30 forward primers and a C-beta reverse primer. TCRdb fed the multiplex PCR reads into MiXCR, producing one record per CDR3 protein. The sample holds almost 45,000 distinct CDR3 sequences, more than 70% seen once. Sequenced input: tumor-adjacent normal liver tissue. The receptor source for this set is a woman between 25 and 40 years old with primary liver carcinoma and hepatitis B virus infection.

This clonotype occurred a few times. An end of the junction does not agree with germline; a read error may underlie this. This chain joins TRBV11-2 and TRBJ2-3; tentative D call: TRBD2 (6 bases). The germline CDR1 and CDR2 sequences are SGHAT and FQNNGV. The CDR3 extends over 16 amino acids. The CDR3 sequence: CPSSARGALSTDTQYF. Written as DNA, the CDR3 is TGTCCCAGCAGCGCACGCGGGGCTCTTAGTACAGATACGCAGTATTTT.

The count of this clonotype is one. A junction end diverges from the germline sequence, so it may reflect a read error. V and J are TRBV6-5 and TRBJ2-2; D is uncertain. The CDR3 is 13 residues long. Germline V gene lookup returns CDR1 MNHEY and CDR2 SVGAGI. The CDR3 here is CASSCWPTRELFF. CDR3 coding DNA: TGTGCCAGCAGTTGCTGGCCCACCAGGGAGCTGTTTTTT.

Comments on this clonotype: A junction end diverges from the germline sequence, so it may reflect a read error. The V gene is TRBV6-2 or TRBV6-3, the J gene TRBJ2-1; tentative D call: TRBD2 (5 bases). Germline V gene data show CDR1 as MNHEY and CDR2 as SVGEGT. This CDR3 spans 14 amino acids. This chain's CDR3 is CVSMRELSYNEQFF. CDR3 in DNA: TGTGTCAGCATGAGGGAGCTGTCCTACAATGAACAGTTCTTC.

The chain links TRBV29-1 to TRBJ1-5, with 10 bases that match TRBD1. V lost 4 bases to trimming and J lost 6 bases; unmatched junction nucleotides: 6. Germline values: CDR1 SQVTM, CDR2 ANQGSEA. This CDR3 has 14 residues. DNA of the CDR3: TGCAGCGTTGCGGGACAGGGGATGGGTCAGCCCCAGCATTTT. Its protein is CSVAGQGMGQPQHF.

Concerning this clonotype itself: The conserved closing phenylalanine or tryptophan is absent in this CDR3, likely reflecting a read error. The V and J genes are TRBV11-2 and TRBJ1-2; 7 bases align to TRBD1. Germline lookup yields CDR1 SGHAT and CDR2 FQNNGV. The CDR3 contains 13 residues. This CDR3 is CSRTQGGAGGYTI. Written as DNA, the CDR3 is TGTTCCAGGACTCAGGGGGGGGCTGGAGGCTACACCATC.

Of note for this clonotype: The conserved phenylalanine or tryptophan is not found at the CDR3 terminus, so this likely reflects a read error. The rearrangement joins TRBV11-2 to TRBJ2-5, with 9 bases that match TRBD1. Germline CDR1 reads SGHAT; CDR2 reads FQNNGV. The V and J ends lost 5 bases and 3 bases, in that order; junction bases with no gene match: 10. The CDR3 extends over 16 amino acids. CDR3: CASSARTGGTKETQYL. DNA for the CDR3: TGTGCCAGCAGCGCAAGAACAGGGGGCACGAAAGAGACCCAGTACCTC.

To note about this clonotype: Germline and junction disagree at one end, which may indicate a read error. The chain uses TRBV6-2 or TRBV6-3 and TRBJ2-7; D call uncertain. The germline gives CDR1 MNHEY, CDR2 SVGEGT. CDR3 length equals 14 residues. The CDR3 DNA follows: TGTGCTAGCAGCGACGAGACGGTAACCTACGAGCAGTACTTC. This sequence encodes CASSDETVTYEQYF.

Details on this clonotype: In this CDR3 the conserved last residue, phenylalanine or tryptophan, is missing, so a read error is likely. This chain connects TRBV4-2 to TRBJ2-3; no definite D call. The CDR3 runs 13 residues. The germline CDR1 and CDR2 sequences are LGHNA and YNFKEQ. The CDR3 DNA follows: TGTGCCAGCGGCCAAGTAAGCACAGATACGCAGTATCTT. Its protein is CASGQVSTDTQYL.

As for this clonotype: Germline and junction disagree at one end, which may indicate a read error. The gene calls are TRBV5-6 and TRBJ2-3; D gene ambiguous. The germline V gene encodes CDR1 SGHDT and CDR2 YYEEEE. The CDR3 has 12 amino acids. The CDR3 bases are TGTGCTAGCAGCTTGAAGGCAGATACGCACTATTTT. Its translation is CASSLKADTHYF.

This chain joins TRBV28 and TRBJ1-2; D remains ambiguous. Germline lookup yields CDR1 MDHEN and CDR2 SYDVKM. CDR3 size: 16 residues. Trimming took 3 bases from V and 4 from J, leaving 18 bases between them. The CDR3 spells CASSLYNPLGFYGYTF. The CDR3 DNA reads as TGTGCCAGCAGTTTGTATAACCCCCTGGGCTTCTATGGCTACACCTTC.

The table lists this clonotype with many counts. The chain combines TRBV7-3 with TRBJ2-1; the D is unclear. Germline V gene sequence: CDR1 SGHTA, CDR2 FQGTGA. The germline V and J ends were trimmed by 0 bases and 8 bases, with 8 bases remaining between them. CDR3 size: 13 residues. CDR3 nucleotides: TGTGCCAGCAGCTTAACCGTAAGGGATGAGCAGTTCTTC. This codes for CASSLTVRDEQFF.

In its sample, this clonotype was seen many times. The CDR3 protein is CASSPRLSGLYNEQFF. The CDR3 nucleotides are TGTGCCAGCAGCCCCCGCCTCAGCGGGCTATACAATGAGCAGTTCTTC. The chain joins TRBV4-2 to TRBJ2-1, with a tentative D call TRBD2 (6 bases). Trimming removed 4 bases at V and 4 bases at J, with 17 bases between. Germline V gene sequence: CDR1 LGHNA, CDR2 YNFKEQ. CDR3 length: 16 amino acids.

With regard to this clonotype: The junction departs from the called germline gene at one end, perhaps through a read error. The V and J genes are TRBV14 and TRBJ1-2, with D unclear. The CDR3 is 13 residues long. The V gene's germline CDR1 is SGHDN and CDR2 FVKESK. Written as DNA, the CDR3 is TGTGCCAGCCGCCATCCCAAGCTGGGTGGCTACACCTTC. Protein sequence: CASRHPKLGGYTF.

A few counts support this clonotype. At one end, the junction sequence differs from germline, possibly due to a read error. V is TRBV12-3 or TRBV12-4 and J is TRBJ2-1; tentatively, D is TRBD1 (5 bases). This CDR3 has 13 amino acids. The CDR3 is CASITLGAIEQFF. CDR3 DNA sequence: TGTGCCAGCATCACTCTTGGGGCCATTGAGCAGTTTTTC.

This rearrangement joins TRBV11-2 to TRBJ1-1, with 7 bases lining up with TRBD1. Germline V gene data show CDR1 as SGHAT and CDR2 as FQNNGV. The CDR3 loop spans 14 amino acids. Trimming at V came to 4 bases and at J to 12 bases, leaving 14 bases not matched to a gene. The CDR3 region is CASSYWDRFTVTFF. The CDR3 DNA sequence: TGTGCCAGCAGCTACTGGGACAGATTCACTGTAACTTTCTTT.

The chain carries TRBV7-9 and TRBJ2-7, with TRBD1 matching 10 bases. This CDR3 is 16 amino acids long. The V gene's germline CDR1 is SEHNR and CDR2 FQNEAQ (reference sequence). With V trimmed by 5 bases and J by 5 bases, 12 bases remained unmatched. CDR3 in DNA: TGTGCCAGCAGCACCAGACAGGGGGCCGGTCAGAACGAGCAGTACTTC. Protein product: CASSTRQGAGQNEQYF.

A note on this clonotype: Mismatch with germline at one junction end may stem from a read error. V is TRBV14 and J is TRBJ1-1, with unresolved D. Germline V gene sequence: CDR1 SGHDN, CDR2 FVKESK. This CDR3 is built from 14 residues. Here the CDR3 reads CAGSQGHRVTEALF. The CDR3 DNA reads as TGTGCCGGCAGCCAAGGGCACAGAGTCACTGAAGCTCTCTTT.

This clonotype was picked up one time. At one boundary the junction diverges from the germline segment, which might be a read error. CDR3 nucleotides: TGTGCCAGCAGTTTAGGGGACAAACCCGCCTATTGCTACATCTTC. Translating gives CASSLGDKPAYCYIF. The genes are TRBV28 and TRBJ1-2; possibly TRBD1 for D (6 bases). Germline V gene lookup returns CDR1 MDHEN and CDR2 SYDVKM. The CDR3 runs to 15 residues.

This clonotype was detected a few times. One base away lies a much larger clone, so this may be a sequencing read error. The chain recombines TRBV11-2 with TRBJ1-2; D unclear. The CDR3 is 13 residues long. Germline CDR1 is SGHAT and CDR2 is FQNNGV. Between the trimmed V and J ends, which lost 4 bases and 3 bases, there was a span of 9 bases. The CDR3 bases are TGTGCCAGCAGCTCAAGCAGCTACTATGGCTACACCTTC. Its protein is CASSSSSYYGYTF.

In the case of this clonotype: A read error may account for a junction end that differs from germline. The chain recombines TRBV29-1 with TRBJ2-1, with a possible D match to TRBD2 (5 bases). The CDR3 extends over 13 amino acids. CDR1 is SQVTM, CDR2 ANQGSEA, per germline. CDR3 sequence: CSVGRHDYNEELF. CDR3 in DNA: TGCAGCGTTGGGAGGCATGACTACAATGAGGAGTTATTC.

In regard to this clonotype: One junction end does not reproduce the germline sequence, and a read error may be involved. The gene calls are TRBV7-3 and TRBJ1-1; TRBD1 aligns across 9 bases. The CDR3 totals 12 residues. Germline CDR1 is SGHTA and CDR2 is FQGTGA. As DNA, the CDR3 is TGTGACAGCAGCGCAGGACAGGGGGAAGCTTTCTTT. This gives the protein CDSSAGQGEAFF.

On this clonotype: Its ends do not fully match the called genes, so a read error is possible. The chain uses TRBV5-6 and TRBJ2-6, with D tentatively TRBD1 (6 bases). CDR1 SGHDT and CDR2 YYEEEE come from the germline V gene. The CDR3 consists of 17 residues. The CDR3 is CAGSQDSSFSGISVLTF. In DNA form, the CDR3 reads TGTGCCGGCAGCCAGGACAGCAGCTTCTCTGGGATCAGCGTCCTGACTTTC.

This clonotype was detected ten times or more. The rearrangement links TRBV4-1 to TRBJ2-7; 8 positions match TRBD2. The trim removed 1 base at V and 3 bases at J, leaving 5 bases unmatched. The CDR3 has 15 residues. Per germline, CDR1 MGHRA and CDR2 YSYEKL. CDR3 amino acids: CASSQVFSGIYEQYF. DNA for the CDR3: TGCGCCAGCAGCCAAGTTTTTAGCGGGATCTACGAGCAGTACTTC.